Below, one TCR beta chain is given with its context. This sample stems from a study of blood T cell repertoires in COVID-19. Authors' data handling: Scientists estimated how many nucleated cells there were by amplifying reference gene primers. Some clones are missing from TCRdb's copy, which holds only in-frame ones; the method was immunoSEQ multiplex PCR. The V and J calls and clone size come from that table; D and trimming were worked out from the DNA. The sample lists tens of thousands of clones, 85% to 90% occurring once. Germline-derived CDR1 and CDR2 are MNHEY and SVGEGT. This CDR3 is built from 15 residues. V lost 0 bases to trimming and J lost 4 bases, with 12 bases between them.

Material for sequencing was peripheral blood. The clonotype originates from a man aged 45-60 years with active COVID-19. The V and J genes are TRBV6-2 or TRBV6-3 and TRBJ2-5; the D gene is possibly TRBD1 (7 bases). This chain's CDR3 is CASSYSGQGGETQYF. Here the CDR3 DNA reads TGTGCCAGCAGTTACTCAGGGCAGGGGGGAGAGACCCAGTACTTC.